This is a list of T cell receptor beta chains from one sample in a study of graft-versus-host responses after intestinal transplantation. Sequencing was performed with immunoSEQ multiplex PCR; in TCRdb, only in-frame clones are kept and a portion is missing. This sample yields about 64,000 clones, of which 90% are seen a single time; 1.7% belongs to the top ten. Antigen specificity for these receptors is unknown. The sequences come from unstimulated CD8+ T cells sorted from spleen or lymph node cells, collected before transplant. The source is a human donor who was the organ donor for an intestinal transplant. The CDR3 runs from the conserved cysteine through the conserved F or W. D genes are given only for firm matches. Clone size, where shown, is once, few, many, or a class for clones that have expanded.

j_gene	abundance	d_gene	v_gene	CDR3nt	CDR3aa
TRBJ2-7	.	TRBD2	TRBV28	TGTGCCAGCAGTTTTTTAGCGGGAGTCGAGCAGTACTTC	CASSFLAGVEQYF
TRBJ1-5	.	.	TRBV9	TGTGCCAGCAGCGTAGGAGGTCATCAGCCCCAGCATTTT	CASSVGGHQPQHF
TRBJ2-1	.	TRBD2	TRBV9	TGTGCCAGCAGCGTGAGCCGAAGTAGCGGGAGGGCAGACTCCTACAATGAGCAGTTCTTC	CASSVSRSSGRADSYNEQFF
TRBJ2-5	.	.	TRBV7-9	TGTGCCAGCAGCTTTAGTTGGGCGTGGGAGACCCAGTACTTC	CASSFSWAWETQYF
TRBJ1-4	.	.	TRBV27	TGTGCCAGCAGTTTAGGGGCAGGGGAGAGGGAAAAACTGTTTTTT	CASSLGAGEREKLFF
TRBJ1-2	.	.	TRBV21-1	TGTGCCAGCAGCCGGGACTACACCTTC	CASSRDYTF
TRBJ2-2	.	.	TRBV6-4	TGTGCCAGCAGTAATGAGGACACCGGGGAGCTGTTTTTT	CASSNEDTGELFF
TRBJ2-2	.	TRBD2	TRBV7-3	TGTGCCAGCAGCTGGTTAGCGGGAACCACCGGGGAGCTGTTTTTT	CASSWLAGTTGELFF
TRBJ1-3	once	.	TRBV6-6	TGTGCCAGCAGACCAAACAGGGCCTCTGGAAACACCATATATTTT	CASRPNRASGNTIYF
TRBJ1-1	.	.	TRBV28	TGTGCCAGCAGTTTCTCCCACAAGTGGACTGAAGCTTTCTTT	CASSFSHKWTEAFF
TRBJ1-1	.	.	TRBV30	TGTGCCTGGAGGGACTCGAACACTGAAGCTTTCTTT	CAWRDSNTEAFF
TRBJ2-5	.	.	TRBV7-9	TGTGCCAGCAGCTTAGTGCCGGGGGAGCGGTGGGAGACCCAGTACTTC	CASSLVPGERWETQYF
TRBJ2-4	.	.	TRBV6-6	TGTGCCAGCAGTACGCCGGCGGACATAGCCAAAAACATTCAGTACTTC	CASSTPADIAKNIQYF
TRBJ2-7	.	.	TRBV7-6	TGTGCCAGCAGCTTACGCCGTGCGAGCGCGGAGGAGCAGTACTTC	CASSLRRASAEEQYF
TRBJ2-7	.	TRBD2	TRBV7-9	TGTGCCAGCAGCTTAGGCGGGAGGACGCCAGCCTACGAGCAGTACTTC	CASSLGGRTPAYEQYF
TRBJ1-2	.	.	TRBV6-5	TGTGCCAGCAGTTACGGGGGGGGGCAGGGCTACACCTTC	CASSYGGGQGYTF
TRBJ2-1	.	TRBD2	TRBV7-3	TGTGCCAGCGGGACTAGCGGACCTCCGCCCTACAATGAGCAGTTCTTC	CASGTSGPPPYNEQFF
TRBJ2-7	.	TRBD2	TRBV9	TGTGCCAGCAGCGTAGATGGAGGACTAGCGGGAGAGTTCTTGGGCGAGCAGTACTTC	CASSVDGGLAGEFLGEQYF
TRBJ2-5	.	.	TRBV9	TGTGCCAGCAGCGGCCTTCGAGGGACTCAAGAGACCCAGTACTTC	CASSGLRGTQETQYF
TRBJ2-7	once	.	TRBV27	TGTGCCAGCAGCTCGCGGAGCTCCTACGAGCAGTACTTC	CASSSRSSYEQYF
TRBJ2-3	.	TRBD2	TRBV5-1	TGCGCCAGCAGCTTGCCTCCCTTCGGGACTAGCGGGAGAAGAGATACGCAGTATTTT	CASSLPPFGTSGRRDTQYF
TRBJ1-5	.	TRBD1	TRBV4-3	TGCGCCAGCAGCCAAGACCGGCAGGGGGGCAATCAGCCCCAGCATTTT	CASSQDRQGGNQPQHF
TRBJ1-1	.	TRBD1	TRBV4-3	TGCGCCAGCAGCCAAGACCCCACAGGGGCGGACACTGAAGCTTTCTTT	CASSQDPTGADTEAFF
TRBJ1-5	few	.	TRBV6-1	TGTGCCAGCGGGAGACACCTCAATCAGCCCCAGCATTTT	CASGRHLNQPQHF
TRBJ2-1	.	TRBD1	TRBV9	TGTGCCAGCAGCGTGGGGACAGGGGCCGAGCAGTTCTTC	CASSVGTGAEQFF
TRBJ1-5	.	.	TRBV28	TGTGCCAGCAGTTTATGGGGCTACCCTTTGCGTTCCCAGCATTTT	CASSLWGYPLRSQHF